Sequencing of this T cell receptor (beta chain) was carried out in a study of blood T cell repertoires in COVID-19. Looking at the study overall: T cells, B-cell-depleted T cells, or PBMCs supplied cDNA or gDNA.

Per germline, CDR1 SNHLY and CDR2 FYNNEI. J was trimmed by 0 bases and V by 8 bases; bases with no gene match: 10. The CDR3 has 17 residues. Sequenced by immunoSEQ multiplex PCR; TCRdb stores in-frame clones only, minus some. The data hold under 200,000 clones, with around 87% observed a single time. Sequenced: peripheral blood. The TCR originated in a woman of 80 years or more with COVID-19, enrolled during active disease. The chain links TRBV2 to TRBJ1-4; 9 bases match TRBD1. CDR3 nucleotide sequence: TGTGCCAGCGGCCGGGACAGGGCCCTTGCAACTAATGAAAAACTGTTTTTT. It translates to CASGRDRALATNEKLFF.